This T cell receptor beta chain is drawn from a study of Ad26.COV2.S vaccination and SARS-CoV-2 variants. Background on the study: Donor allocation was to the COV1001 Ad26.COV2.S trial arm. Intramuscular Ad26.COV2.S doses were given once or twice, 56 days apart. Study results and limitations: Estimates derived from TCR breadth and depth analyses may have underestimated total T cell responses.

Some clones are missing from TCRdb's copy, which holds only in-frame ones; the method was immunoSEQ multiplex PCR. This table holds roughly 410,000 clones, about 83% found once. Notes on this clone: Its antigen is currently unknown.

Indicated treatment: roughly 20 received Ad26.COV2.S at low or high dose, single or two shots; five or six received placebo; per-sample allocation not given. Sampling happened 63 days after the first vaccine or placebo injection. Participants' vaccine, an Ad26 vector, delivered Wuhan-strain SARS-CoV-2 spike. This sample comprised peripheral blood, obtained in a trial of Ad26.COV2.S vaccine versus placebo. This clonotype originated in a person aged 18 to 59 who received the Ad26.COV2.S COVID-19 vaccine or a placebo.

CDR3 sequence reads: CASSVSPDVLNNEQFF. DNA for the CDR3: TGTGCCAGCAGCGTAAGTCCGGACGTACTGAACAATGAGCAGTTCTTC. The genes are TRBV9 and TRBJ2-1; no clear D gene. The V end was cut by 1 base, the J end by 5 bases, with 16 bases between. CDR3 length equals 16 residues. Looked up from germline, CDR1 is SGDLS and CDR2 is YYNGEE.